These 27 T cell receptor beta chains came from one sample sequenced in a study of blood T cells in healthy people across ages. Together with a sample-barcoded 5' primer, a J-beta primer mix was included in a second PCR lasting roughly 6 to 12 cycles. MiXCR was run by TCRdb on the 5' RACE reads, yielding one entry per CDR3 protein. The sample consists of just under 900,000 distinct CDR3 sequences, 25% to 30% of them appearing once. The sample comprised blood. These receptors were taken from an elderly woman in good health.

This clonotype was seen repeatedly, ten times or more. The V call is TRBV29-1, the J call TRBJ1-2, with TRBD1 matching over 7 bases. Germline loops: CDR1 SQVTM, CDR2 ANQGSEA. V trimming: 6 bases; J trimming: 6 bases; junction bases outside the gene matches: 4. CDR3 size: 11 residues. The DNA of the CDR3 is TGCAGCGTGACAGGGATCAATGGCTACACCTTC. Its translation is CSVTGINGYTF.

This clonotype was seen a handful of times. This chain uses TRBV2 with TRBJ1-5; D unclear. This CDR3 comprises 15 residues. Germline V CDR1 and CDR2: SNHLY, FYNNEI. V was cut by 7 bases and J by 5 bases, with 18 bases left in between. In DNA, the CDR3 is TGTGCCAGCACCATGGAGGGAGGGTCGCATCAGCCCCAGCATTTT. Amino acids: CASTMEGGSHQPQHF.

This clonotype has a count of ten or more. The chain couples TRBV10-3 to TRBJ1-5, with 11 bases identical to TRBD1. Germline V gives CDR1 ENHRY, CDR2 SYGVKD. Trimming at V came to 5 bases and at J to 3 bases, leaving 6 bases not matched to a gene. CDR3 size: 16 residues. The CDR3 is CAISRTGGDSNQPQHF. In DNA, the CDR3 is TGTGCCATCAGTCGGACAGGGGGCGATTCCAATCAGCCCCAGCATTTT.

This clonotype was counted at least ten times. The rearrangement joins TRBV28 to TRBJ2-7, with D possibly TRBD2 on 6 matching bases. The length of the CDR3 is 14 residues. Germline loops: CDR1 MDHEN, CDR2 SYDVKM. Trimming cost V 2 bases and J 2 bases, with 10 bases left between them. The CDR3 reads CASSLGGNTYEQYF. The CDR3 bases are TGTGCCAGCAGTTTAGGAGGGAACACCTACGAGCAGTACTTC.

V is TRBV7-2 and J is TRBJ1-5, with 7 bases matching TRBD1. Per germline, CDR1 SGHTA and CDR2 FQGNSA. Trimming at V came to 4 bases and at J to 4 bases, leaving 7 bases not matched to a gene. This CDR3 is 15 amino acids long. CDR3 amino acids: CASSSQGGTNQPQHF. Written as DNA, the CDR3 is TGTGCCAGCAGCTCCCAGGGGGGGACGAATCAGCCCCAGCATTTT.

This clonotype occurred many times. V gene TRBV12-3 or TRBV12-4 combines with J gene TRBJ2-1, with D uncertain. Trimming stripped 6 bases from V and 8 bases from J, with 8 bases between. The CDR3 runs to 11 residues. This CDR3 is CASSSYHEQFF. CDR3 DNA sequence: TGTGCCAGCAGCTCATATCATGAGCAGTTCTTC.

At least ten counts were recorded for this clonotype. The chain links TRBV20-1 to TRBJ2-1; 8 nucleotides align to TRBD2. With V trimmed by 1 base and J by 7 bases, 18 bases remained unmatched. The CDR3 runs to 18 residues. CDR1 is DFQATT, CDR2 SNEGSKA, per germline (reference sequence). This chain's CDR3 is CSARVPSGSGAPGNEQFF. The CDR3 nucleotides are TGCAGTGCTAGAGTACCGAGCGGTAGCGGGGCCCCGGGGAATGAGCAGTTCTTC.

The chain employs TRBV5-1 and TRBJ1-1; D ambiguous. Germline V gene sequence: CDR1 SGHRS, CDR2 YFSETQ. The CDR3 extends over 15 amino acids. Trimming left V 2 bases short and J 8 bases short, with 19 bases between. CDR3 DNA: TGCGCCAGCAGCTTCACGTCTGGGCCGGCTCAAGAAGCTTTCTTT. Encoded protein: CASSFTSGPAQEAFF.

Ten or more counts support this clonotype. The genes are TRBV6-5 and TRBJ1-2; 7 nucleotides match TRBD1. In germline, CDR1 is MNHEY, CDR2 SVGAGI. V lost 0 bases, J lost 5 bases, and 6 bases stayed unmatched. The CDR3 has 15 amino acids. DNA of the CDR3: TGTGCCAGCAGTTACTCGACAGGGATAGGGTATGGCTACACCTTC. This gives the protein CASSYSTGIGYGYTF.

The J gene is TRBJ1-5, the V gene TRBV6-2 or TRBV6-3; a possible D gene is TRBD1 (6 bases). This CDR3 region has 17 residues. V lost 7 bases, J lost 7 bases, and 26 bases lay in between. Looked up from germline, CDR1 is MNHEY and CDR2 is SVGEGT. In DNA, the CDR3 is TGTGCCAGCACCACCCCTCGGGGACAAAGGTTGAGACAGCCCCAGCATTTT. It yields the protein CASTTPRGQRLRQPQHF.

This clonotype was seen at least ten times. V usage is TRBV5-1 and J usage is TRBJ2-1, with D perhaps TRBD1 (5 bases). The CDR3 spans 13 residues. Between the trimmed V and J ends, which lost 0 bases and 9 bases, there was a span of 10 bases. The germline gives CDR1 SGHRS, CDR2 YFSETQ. The CDR3 bases are TGCGCCAGCAGCTTGGGGGGCCCGGGTGAGCAGTTCTTC. It translates to CASSLGGPGEQFF. The variable domain in full, completed from reference TRBV5-1 and TRBJ2-1, reads KAGVTQTPRYLIKTRGQQVTLSCSPISGHRSVSWYQQTPGQGLQFLFEYFSETQRNKGNFPGRFSGRQFSNSRSEMNVSTLELGDSALYLCASSLGGPGEQFFGPGTRLTVL.

This clonotype was detected many times. The chain is built from TRBV20-1 and TRBJ2-3, with D uncertain. CDR1 is DFQATT and CDR2 is SNEGSKA in the germline V gene (reference sequence). The CDR3 runs to 10 residues. Trimming pared 3 bases from V and 5 bases from J, leaving 3 bases between. The chain's CDR3 is CSARRDTQYF. CDR3 DNA: TGCAGTGCTAGGAGAGATACGCAGTATTTT.

The chain combines TRBV20-1 with TRBJ1-5; D is unresolved. The CDR3 has 14 residues. Trimming stripped 6 bases from V and 7 bases from J, with 19 bases between. From germline, CDR1 is DFQATT and CDR2 SNEGSKA (reference sequence). As DNA, the CDR3 is TGCAGTGCCCGAGCCCGGGCCGAAGGGCAGCCCCAGCATTTT. Protein product: CSARARAEGQPQHF.

This clonotype was seen at least ten times. The chain is built from TRBV12-3 or TRBV12-4 and TRBJ1-2; 9 positions match TRBD1. The V and J ends lost 3 bases and 6 bases, in that order; junction bases with no gene match: 8. This CDR3 region has 15 residues. The CDR3 DNA follows: TGTGCCAGCAGTTTTTCATCGGACAGGGGAGATGGCTACACCTTC. This translates into CASSFSSDRGDGYTF.

Comments on this clonotype: This may stem from a read error, because a much larger clone lies one nucleotide away. The chain recombines TRBV6-2 or TRBV6-3 with TRBJ2-3; 9 nucleotides align to TRBD2. Germline CDR1 is MNHEY and CDR2 is SVGEGT. J gave up 5 bases and V 10 bases, and 13 bases lay outside the gene matches. The CDR3 length is 15 residues. As DNA, the CDR3 is TGTGCCACCAGAGACCCGGGACTAGCTGGAGATACGCAGTATTTT. It codes for CATRDPGLAGDTQYF.

The chain couples TRBV20-1 to TRBJ1-1; D unclear. V was cut by 2 bases and J by 0 bases, with 10 bases left in between. This CDR3 comprises 14 residues. From germline, CDR1 is DFQATT and CDR2 SNEGSKA (reference sequence). The CDR3 here is CSARRIIMNTEAFF. Written as DNA, the CDR3 is TGCAGTGCTAGAAGAATCATCATGAACACTGAAGCTTTCTTT.

Worth noting for this clonotype: A much more abundant neighbour one base away suggests this may be a read error. The chain recombines TRBV20-1 with TRBJ2-5, with a weak D call TRBD1 (5 bases). There are 13 residues in the CDR3. The V and J ends lost 0 bases and 4 bases respectively, with 9 bases between them. Looked up from germline, CDR1 is DFQATT and CDR2 is SNEGSKA (reference sequence). CDR3 sequence (DNA): TGCAGTGCTAGAGAACAGGTTCGAGAGACCCAGTACTTC. It encodes CSAREQVRETQYF.

This clonotype was picked up a small number of times. The gene calls are TRBV6-5 and TRBJ1-1, with D maybe TRBD1 (5 bases). Per germline, CDR1 MNHEY and CDR2 SVGAGI. The V and J ends lost 11 bases and 2 bases respectively, with 15 bases between them. This CDR3 has 13 residues. CDR3 region: CAAQRGSNTEAFF. The CDR3 coding sequence is TGTGCCGCGCAACGGGGCTCCAACACTGAAGCTTTCTTT.

This clonotype was detected ten times or more. The chain uses TRBV25-1 and TRBJ2-7; the match to TRBD1 covers 10 bases. The J segment lost 3 bases and the V segment lost 3 bases, leaving 2 bases of the junction unmatched. The length of the CDR3 is 14 residues. Germline V gene data show CDR1 as MGHDK and CDR2 as SYGVNS. The CDR3 loop is CASSEDRGVYEQYF. In DNA form, the CDR3 reads TGTGCCAGCAGTGAGGACAGGGGGGTCTACGAGCAGTACTTC.

This clonotype was detected ten times or more. CDR3 loop: CASRPSGGDGYTF. The CDR3 region has the DNA TGTGCCAGCAGGCCTTCAGGGGGAGATGGCTACACCTTC. J is TRBJ1-2 and V is TRBV6-6; 7 bases are shared with TRBD1. The CDR3 is made up of 13 amino acids. The trim removed 6 bases at V and 6 bases at J, leaving 7 bases unmatched. The germline gives CDR1 MNHNY, CDR2 SVGAGI (reference sequence).

This clonotype was detected only a few times. The rearrangement uses TRBV6-5 and TRBJ1-1; 9 nucleotides match TRBD1. V lost 2 bases to trimming and J lost 3 bases; unmatched junction nucleotides: 13. The CDR3 length is 18 residues. From germline, CDR1 is MNHEY and CDR2 SVGAGI. Written as DNA, the CDR3 is TGTGCCAGCAGTTACCGAACAGGGGGCATACTCAGTTACACTGAAGCTTTCTTT. Amino acids: CASSYRTGGILSYTEAFF.

The chain has TRBV6-2 or TRBV6-3 and TRBJ2-2, with no clear D. The ends were cut back, 10 bases at V and 4 bases at J, with 16 bases in the middle. Looked up from germline, CDR1 is MNHEY and CDR2 is SVGEGT. This CDR3 region has 14 residues. CDR3 in amino acids: CANTKPDPTGELFF. DNA for the CDR3: TGTGCCAACACCAAACCGGACCCCACCGGGGAGCTGTTTTTT.

This clonotype was seen at least ten times. The rearrangement links TRBV29-1 to TRBJ2-1, with TRBD2 matching 13 bases. V dropped 7 bases and J dropped 4; count of bases not matched to a gene: 4. This CDR3 has 14 residues. CDR1 SQVTM and CDR2 ANQGSEA come from the germline V gene. The CDR3 DNA follows: TGCAGCGGGCTGGGACTAGCGGGGTACAATGAGCAGTTCTTC. This encodes CSGLGLAGYNEQFF.

This clonotype was found a few times. V gene TRBV19 combines with J gene TRBJ1-1, with D possibly being TRBD1 (5 bases). CDR1 and CDR2 from the germline V gene are LNHDA and SQIVND (reference sequence). The length of the CDR3 is 14 residues. V lost 7 bases to trimming and J lost 4 bases, with 16 bases between them. CDR3 in DNA: TGTGCCAGTATAAGGGGTAGCACCTCCACTGAAGCTTTCTTT. Translation gives CASIRGSTSTEAFF.

This clonotype was seen many times. J is TRBJ2-3 and V is TRBV7-9, with D unresolved. The CDR3 has 14 amino acids. Trimming stripped 2 bases from V and 2 bases from J, with 8 bases between. Germline V gene data show CDR1 as SEHNR and CDR2 as FQNEAQ (reference sequence). The CDR3 DNA follows: TGTGCCAGCAGCTTAATTCAGTCCACAGATACGCAGTATTTT. Translation gives CASSLIQSTDTQYF.

This clonotype was seen a few times. The chain recombines TRBV29-1 with TRBJ1-1, with TRBD1 matching 10 bases. The CDR3 extends over 15 amino acids. Germline-derived CDR1 and CDR2 are SQVTM and ANQGSEA. J was trimmed by 1 base and V by 6 bases; bases with no gene match: 8. In DNA, the CDR3 is TGCAGCGTCCATTCAGGACAGGGGGGGAACACTGAAGCTTTCTTT. Residues: CSVHSGQGGNTEAFF.

The chain combines TRBV11-2 with TRBJ2-7, with 8 bases that match TRBD2. The CDR3 has 18 amino acids. Losses at the gene ends were 2 bases for V and 4 bases for J; bases not matched to a gene: 16. In germline, CDR1 is SGHAT, CDR2 FQNNGV. CDR3 DNA: TGTGCCAGCAGCTTATCGACCCCGGGGGGGACATTTCATTACGAGCAGTACTTC. Translation gives CASSLSTPGGTFHYEQYF. Filled out from reference TRBV11-2 and TRBJ2-7, the complete variable domain reads EAGVAQSPRYKIIEKRQSVAFWCNPISGHATLYWYQQILGQGPKLLIQFQNNGVVDDSQLPKDRFSAERLKGVDSTLKIQPAKLEDSAVYLCASSLSTPGGTFHYEQYFGPGTRLTVT.